This T cell receptor beta chain was identified during a study of Japanese encephalitis immunity and Zika vaccine responses (dated by TCRdb to the early 2020s). Turning to the overall study: Three 5.0 ug doses of alum-adjuvanted ZPIV were administered to included participants at weeks 0, 4 and 28. The study tested whether CD4 T cell responses to the Zika vaccine were shaped by prior Japanese encephalitis virus (JEV) or yellow fever virus (YFV) vaccination. In addition, the TCR repertoires of a few flavivirus-naive individuals were analyzed at weeks 2, 6 and 52 after ZPIV vaccination began. ZIKV peptides were 15-mers overlapping by 11 residues, selected for NetMHCpan/NetMHCII-predicted epitopes with affinity below 50 nM. Before ZPIV, 11 to 12 participants got a single dose of YFV vaccine (YF-VAX), while eight or nine participants were flavivirus-naive. Two to three months ahead of the first ZPIV dose, more than ten participants were given JEV vaccine (IXIARO) as a two-dose regimen with the doses 28 days apart. For stimulations, either ZIKV structural-protein peptide pools divided into flavivirus-conserved and non-conserved sets or JEV or YFV peptides matching the pre-vaccination were used. More than five representative participants from each pre-vaccination group were selected for TCR sequencing, using samples from week 0 (after pre-vaccination and before ZPIV) and week 52. What the study reported, not specific to this receptor: Peptide-pool deconvolution was not performed because of sample size limitations, and consequently the individual peptides driving cross-reactive responses were not identified. CD8 T cell responses to ZIKV peptide pools were of very low magnitude and seen in only a few individuals. Higher repertoire similarity across time-points and stimulations was observed in JEV-pre-vaccinated donors than in YFV-pre-vaccinated donors, indicating that more clonotypes were common to ZIKV and JEV stimulation. Only a subset of trial participants with three doses and adequate samples was analyzed, not the entire vaccinated cohort. In JEV-pre-vaccinated donors, the repertoire richness of CD4 T cells responding to conserved ZIKV epitopes decreased significantly after ZPIV. Samples were clustered by participant, with no similarity observed between individuals, suggesting that no public TCRs were detected.

By how much of the sample it makes up, this clonotype is medium-sized (0.01 to 0.1%). No clone much larger than this one lies a single base away; base qualities are absent. PBMCs were labeled with CellTrace CFSE and were cultured for 5 to 7 days in RPMI containing about 8% human serum plus peptide pools at roughly 0.93 ug/mL each. Unfixed proliferating CD4 T cells were sorted on a BD FACSAria as live CD56-CD19-CD16-CD3+CD4+ CFSE-low cells. The enrolled adults were healthy, and microneutralization screening showed them to be seronegative for ZIKV, JEV, YFV, DENV and WNV. The samples were taken from a phase 1, double-blinded, randomized, placebo-controlled trial testing an alum-adjuvanted Zika purified-inactivated virus (ZPIV) vaccine. Peripheral blood mononuclear cells were isolated by standard procedure and stored frozen in liquid nitrogen until use. Library preparation was by 5' RACE. Before sequencing, the TCRbeta libraries were pooled in proportion to the number of cells sorted for each library. Total RNA was extracted from sorted cells with RNAzol RT, and cDNA was synthesized with an oligo(dT) primer and a template-switching oligo. The TCRbeta V-CDR3-J region was PCR-amplified with Kapa HiFi using a SMARTer oligo primer and a TCRbeta constant-region primer. A second PCR attached Illumina adaptors and sample-specific index barcodes, followed by HighPrep bead cleanup and Bioanalyzer confirmation of a band of roughly 650 bp. Libraries were sequenced on an Illumina MiSeq with 2x151 bp paired-end reads. Regarding the original processing steps: Reads were demultiplexed with an in-house Java program, and MiXCR assigned TCRbeta annotations and counted clonotypes. To assess repertoire overlap, Morisita-Horn indices from the R package vegan were used, along with UPGMA clustering and Circos plots of recurring clonotypes. Shannon diversity and richness were each normalized to the maximum value possible given the input cell numbers, so the resulting values fell between 0 and 1. CDR3beta sequences were aligned with MUSCLE, distances computed with SeqinR, and multidimensional scaling plotted in R. In-frame beta chains were kept once TCRdb had trimmed the public reads at Q25 with fastp and called clones with MiXCR. Rows are unified per CDR3 protein, each entry keeping the most common DNA and genes. TCRdb's processing, not the authors' own work, is the source of the V and J calls. A total of approximately 600 distinct CDR3 sequences appear in this sample, around 4% of them only once. The top ten clones comprise roughly 31% of the sample.

The V end loses 3 bases and the J end loses 4 bases, and a stretch of 11 bases separates them. From its cysteine to its phenylalanine, the CDR3 spans 15 amino acids. Here the CDR3 DNA is all that survives: 45 bases in frame from base 1. The CDR1 and CDR2 encoded by the germline V gene are SGHRS and YFSETQ. The sample consisted of antigen-activated CD4+ T cells from blood, cultured, taken during a Zika inactivated vaccine study. This clonotype was sampled from an adult woman who received an inactivated Zika virus vaccine. This chain joins TRBV5-1 to TRBJ2-6; no D gene call is confident. The DNA sequence is TGCGCCAGCAGCTCACAGTCTCCAGGGGCCAACGTCCTGACTTTC. Translated, this gives CASSSQSPGANVLTF.